This entry describes one T cell receptor (beta chain). Its target antigen remains unknown. Base-call qualities are not available, and no considerably larger clone is one nucleotide away. This entry comes from a study of blood T cell repertoires in COVID-19 (dated by TCRdb to about 2020). Background on the whole study: The collaborator samples originated in the United States, Italy and Spain and spanned the acute and convalescent phases of COVID-19. Subjects who had been exposed to COVID-19, were actively infected with it, or had recovered from it provided the deeply sampled blood TCRbeta repertoires that made up the dataset. The material from the prospective study consisted of cDNA or gDNA derived from T cells, B-cell-depleted T cells, or PBMCs. Samples were obtained from the ongoing ImmuneRACE study (first 160 participants) and from 1,254 subjects provided by 6 global collaborators. Where HLA class I and class II types were available, the types were taken from metadata supplied by the sample provider, not from assay-based typing. Sample metadata almost always included a de-identified subject ID, COVID-19 status, age in years and sex. A freely available public database, intended as a resource for researchers studying the immune response to SARS-CoV-2, is where the repertoires were released.

Looking up the germline V gene yields CDR1 SGDLS and CDR2 YYNGEE. Measured from the cysteine to the phenylalanine, the CDR3 is 13 residues long. The kept DNA is CDR3 alone, 39 bases in frame from the first base. V sheds 7 bases and J sheds 3 bases, leaving 13 bases between their ends. Each collaborating institution followed its own protocols to collect whole blood in K2EDTA tubes. For TCRbeta analysis, collaborators shipped samples as frozen whole blood, isolated PBMCs, or DNA extracted from either of those sample types. TCRbeta CDR3 regions were amplified from genomic DNA by means of the immunoSEQ Assay, a bias-controlled multiplex PCR. The authors' pipeline ran thus. Nucleated cell counts per sample were estimated from amplification of reference gene primers within the assay. Sequence reads were collapsed and filtered to measure the absolute abundance of every unique TCRbeta CDR3 rearrangement. For each sample, productive Simpson clonality was calculated by taking the square root of Simpson's diversity index across productive rearrangements. Not all clones reach the TCRdb copy of this immuneACCESS table, which keeps in-frame sequences only. Checked studies attribute under half of the gap to unresolved V genes and leave the rest unexplained. V and J calls and clone size are copied from that table; D and trimming were computed from the DNA. The sample table holds about 93,000 clones, of which 90% were seen once. The ten largest clones add up to around 1.5% of the sample.

The paper as a whole reports these results and caveats: How much clinical and demographic metadata was included differed by source and by participant, and the metadata was provided uncurated.

Recombination connected TRBV9 to TRBJ1-1, with the D segment identity uncertain. The receptor was isolated from a human donor with active COVID-19. The donor label of this sample is uncertain. The sample taken for sequencing was peripheral blood. The nucleotides are TGTGCCAGCTCTCCGACCGGGGACACTGAAGCTTTCTTT. Its protein is CASSPTGDTEAFF.